A selection of T cell receptor beta chains follows, all from one sample in a study of T cell responses to AZD1222 COVID-19 vaccine. Libraries were prepared by immunoSEQ multiplex PCR; TCRdb keeps only in-frame clonotypes and omits some of them. In the table there are 150,000 to 190,000 clones, approximately 90% of which are singletons. Sequenced material: peripheral blood, taken 28 days after the second AZD1222 dose. The receptors were sampled from an adult who received the AZD1222 COVID-19 vaccine. The CDR3 runs from the conserved cysteine through the conserved F or W.

V: TRBV21-1
CDR3: CASTQIRQPQHF

V: TRBV12-5
CDR3: CASGFITTNEKLFF

V: TRBV28
CDR3: CASSLQGNYGYTF

V: TRBV7-9
CDR3: CASSLFPENTEAFF

V: TRBV6-5
CDR3: CASRRGLDTEAFF

V: TRBV6-5
CDR3: CAKWTAPGSYEQYF

V: TRBV30
CDR3: CAWMGTGKGEKLFF

V: TRBV7-6
CDR3: CASSLAEGTKNIQYF

V: TRBV11-2
CDR3: CASSLRPGAPDEAFF

V: TRBV6-1
CDR3: CASSDHLQGNYGYTF

V: TRBV27
CDR3: CASKTGLQPQHF

V: TRBV7-2
CDR3: CASSLAGPGSSQPQHF

V: TRBV30
CDR3: CAWIGWGNTEAFF

V: TRBV5-4
CDR3: CASSLNGGGGKNTEAFF

V: TRBV5-1
CDR3: CASNRGGYQETQYF

V: TRBV5-4
CDR3: CASSFFRGHHGYTF

V: TRBV12-3/TRBV12-4
CDR3: CASSLRGPLHF

V: TRBV7-8
CDR3: CASSRRYPTDSLPEYTEAFF